This TCR beta chain originates from a study of T cells in Graves' hyperthyroidism and ophthalmopathy. V dropped 8 bases and J dropped 3 bases, with 13 bases sitting between them. The CDR3 spans 13 residues. Per the germline V gene, CDR1 is WSHSY and CDR2 is SAAADI. Researchers took RNA transcripts and amplified the TCR beta CDR3 regions from them. HTBI primers were employed in a first-round RT-PCR of the TCR CDR3. From the multiplex PCR reads, TCRdb called clonotypes with MiXCR, one entry per CDR3 protein. The table lists about 400,000 distinct CDR3 sequences, about 15% of them singletons. This clonotype was seen repeatedly, ten times or more.

The sequence was obtained from a woman in her late teens or twenties with Graves' hyperthyroidism. Specimen: blood. The gene calls are TRBV10-2 and TRBJ1-2; D may be TRBD1 (5 bases). The CDR3 DNA follows: TGCGCCAGCTCCCGGGGAGGGGACTATGGCTACACCTTC. It codes for CASSRGGDYGYTF.